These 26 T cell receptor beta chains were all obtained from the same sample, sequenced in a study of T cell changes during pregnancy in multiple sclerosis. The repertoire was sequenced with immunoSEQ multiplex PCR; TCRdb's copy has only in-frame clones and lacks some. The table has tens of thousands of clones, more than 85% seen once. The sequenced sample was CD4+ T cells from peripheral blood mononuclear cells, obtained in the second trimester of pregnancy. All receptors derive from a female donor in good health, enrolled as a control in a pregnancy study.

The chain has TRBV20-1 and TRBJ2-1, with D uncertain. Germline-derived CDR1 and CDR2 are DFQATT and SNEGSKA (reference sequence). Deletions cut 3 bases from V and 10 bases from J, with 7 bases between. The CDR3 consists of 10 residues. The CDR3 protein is CSASHREQFF. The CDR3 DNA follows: TGCAGTGCTAGTCACCGGGAGCAGTTCTTC.

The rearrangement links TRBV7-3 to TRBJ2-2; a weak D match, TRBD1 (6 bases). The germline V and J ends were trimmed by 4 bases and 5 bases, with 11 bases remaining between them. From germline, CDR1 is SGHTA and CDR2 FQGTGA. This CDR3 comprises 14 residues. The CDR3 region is CASSYQGGTGELFF. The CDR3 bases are TGTGCCAGCAGCTACCAAGGGGGAACCGGGGAGCTGTTTTTT.

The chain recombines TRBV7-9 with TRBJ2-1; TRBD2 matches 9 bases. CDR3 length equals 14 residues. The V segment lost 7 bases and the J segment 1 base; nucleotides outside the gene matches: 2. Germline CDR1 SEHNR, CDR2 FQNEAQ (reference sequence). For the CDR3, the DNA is TGTGCCAGCAAAAGCGGGGGGTCCTACAATGAGCAGTTCTTC. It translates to CASKSGGSYNEQFF.

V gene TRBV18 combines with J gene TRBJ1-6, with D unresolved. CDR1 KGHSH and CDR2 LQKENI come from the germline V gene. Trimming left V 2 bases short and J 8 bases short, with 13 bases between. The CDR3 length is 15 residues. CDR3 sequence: CASSPMEWAHSPLHF. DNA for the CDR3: TGTGCCAGCTCACCAATGGAATGGGCCCATTCACCCCTCCACTTT.

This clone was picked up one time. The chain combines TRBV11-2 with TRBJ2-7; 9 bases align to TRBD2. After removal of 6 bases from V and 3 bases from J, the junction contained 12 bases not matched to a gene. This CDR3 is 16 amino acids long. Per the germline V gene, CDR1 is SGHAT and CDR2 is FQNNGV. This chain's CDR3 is CASSPHLSGRDYEQYF. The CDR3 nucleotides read TGTGCCAGCAGTCCCCACCTTAGCGGGAGAGACTACGAGCAGTACTTC.

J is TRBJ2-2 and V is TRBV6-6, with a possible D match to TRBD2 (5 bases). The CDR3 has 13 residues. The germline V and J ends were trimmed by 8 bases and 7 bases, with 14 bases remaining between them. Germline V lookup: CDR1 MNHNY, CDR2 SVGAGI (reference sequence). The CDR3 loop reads CASRTGMVGELFF. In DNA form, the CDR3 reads TGTGCCAGCCGGACTGGGATGGTCGGGGAGCTGTTTTTT.

CDR3 loop: CASTSRWTESDTQYF. The CDR3 region has the DNA TGTGCCAGCACGTCCCGTTGGACAGAGTCAGATACGCAGTATTTT. V is TRBV7-9 and J is TRBJ2-3; a possible D gene is TRBD1 (6 bases). The CDR3 length is 15 residues. V was pared by 7 bases and J by 4 bases, with 18 bases between. Germline-derived CDR1 and CDR2 are SEHNR and FQNEAQ (reference sequence).

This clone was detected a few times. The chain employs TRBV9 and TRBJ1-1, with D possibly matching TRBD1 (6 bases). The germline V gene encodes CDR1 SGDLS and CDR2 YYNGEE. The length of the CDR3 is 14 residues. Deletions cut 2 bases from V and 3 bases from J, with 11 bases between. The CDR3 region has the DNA TGTGCCAGCAGCGTGACAGGTCGGGACACTGAAGCTTTCTTT. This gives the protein CASSVTGRDTEAFF. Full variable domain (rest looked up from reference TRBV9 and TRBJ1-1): DSGVTQTPKHLITATGQRVTLRCSPRSGDLSVYWYQQSLDQGLQFLIQYYNGEERAKGNILERFSAQQFPDLHSELNLSSLELGDSALYFCASSVTGRDTEAFFGQGTRLTVV.

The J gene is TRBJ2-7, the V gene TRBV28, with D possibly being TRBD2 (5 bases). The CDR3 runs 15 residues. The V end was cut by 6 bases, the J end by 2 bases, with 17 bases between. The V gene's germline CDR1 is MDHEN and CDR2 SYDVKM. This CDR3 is CASRSPGLNPYEQYF. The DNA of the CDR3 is TGTGCCAGCAGAAGCCCCGGACTCAATCCCTACGAGCAGTACTTC.

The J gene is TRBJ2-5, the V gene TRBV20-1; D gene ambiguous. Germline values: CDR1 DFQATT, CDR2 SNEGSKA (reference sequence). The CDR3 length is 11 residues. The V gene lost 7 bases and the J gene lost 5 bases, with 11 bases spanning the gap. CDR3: CSVVGWETQYF. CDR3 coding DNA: TGCAGTGTGGTGGGCTGGGAGACCCAGTACTTC.

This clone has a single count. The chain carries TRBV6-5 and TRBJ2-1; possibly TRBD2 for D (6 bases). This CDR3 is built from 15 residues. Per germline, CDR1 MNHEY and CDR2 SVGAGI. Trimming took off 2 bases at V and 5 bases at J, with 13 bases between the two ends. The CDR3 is CASSYRPSVNNEQFF. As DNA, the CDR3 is TGTGCCAGCAGTTACCGACCTAGCGTCAACAATGAGCAGTTCTTC.

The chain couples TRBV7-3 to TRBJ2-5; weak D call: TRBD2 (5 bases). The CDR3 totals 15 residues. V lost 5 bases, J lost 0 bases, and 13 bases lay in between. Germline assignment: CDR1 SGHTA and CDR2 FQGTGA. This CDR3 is CASSPMGAYQETQYF. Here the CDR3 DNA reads TGTGCCAGCAGCCCTATGGGAGCCTACCAAGAGACCCAGTACTTC.

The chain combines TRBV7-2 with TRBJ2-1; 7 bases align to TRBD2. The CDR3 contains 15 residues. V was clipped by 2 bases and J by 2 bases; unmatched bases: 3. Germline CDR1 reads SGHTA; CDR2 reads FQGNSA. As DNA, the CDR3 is TGTGCCAGCAGCTTACTGAGCGGGACCTACAATGAGCAGTTCTTC. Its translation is CASSLLSGTYNEQFF.

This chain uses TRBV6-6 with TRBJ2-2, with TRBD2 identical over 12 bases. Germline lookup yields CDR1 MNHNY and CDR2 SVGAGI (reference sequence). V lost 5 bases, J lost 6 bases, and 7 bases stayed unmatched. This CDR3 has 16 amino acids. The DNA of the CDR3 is TGTGCCAGCAGTAGCACTCTAGCGGGAGGGCCCGGGGAGCTGTTTTTT. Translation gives CASSSTLAGGPGELFF.

CDR3 residues: CASSPQMAGVETQYF. The CDR3 nucleotides read TGTGCCAGCTCACCACAGATGGCGGGAGTGGAGACCCAGTACTTC. This chain joins TRBV18 and TRBJ2-5, with 7 nucleotides matching TRBD2. The CDR3 runs 15 residues. CDR1 is KGHSH, CDR2 LQKENI, per germline. With 1 base clipped from V and 5 bases from J, the junction kept 7 bases outside the gene matches.

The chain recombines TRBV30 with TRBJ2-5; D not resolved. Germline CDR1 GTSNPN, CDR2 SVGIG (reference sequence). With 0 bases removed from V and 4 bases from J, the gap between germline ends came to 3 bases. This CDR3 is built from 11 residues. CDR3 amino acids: CAWSVIETQYF. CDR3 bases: TGTGCCTGGAGTGTTATAGAGACCCAGTACTTC.

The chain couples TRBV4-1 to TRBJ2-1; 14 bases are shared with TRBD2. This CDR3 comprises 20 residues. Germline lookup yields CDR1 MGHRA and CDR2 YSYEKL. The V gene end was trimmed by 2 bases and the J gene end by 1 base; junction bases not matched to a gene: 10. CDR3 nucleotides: TGCGCCAGCAGCCAACCTTTAGGACTAGCGGGAGGTCGTTCCTACAATGAGCAGTTCTTC. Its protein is CASSQPLGLAGGRSYNEQFF.

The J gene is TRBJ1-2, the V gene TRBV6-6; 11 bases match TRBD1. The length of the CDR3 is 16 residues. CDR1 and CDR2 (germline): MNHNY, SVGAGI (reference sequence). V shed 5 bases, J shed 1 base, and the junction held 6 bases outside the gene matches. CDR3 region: CASSGTGGVSNYGYTF. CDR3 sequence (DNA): TGTGCCAGCAGTGGGACAGGGGGAGTTAGTAACTATGGCTACACCTTC.

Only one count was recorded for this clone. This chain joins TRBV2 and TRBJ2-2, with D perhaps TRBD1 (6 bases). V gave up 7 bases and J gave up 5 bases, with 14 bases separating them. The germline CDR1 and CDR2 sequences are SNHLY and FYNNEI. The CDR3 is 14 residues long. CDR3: CASKVRQGTGELFF. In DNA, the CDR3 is TGTGCCAGCAAGGTTCGGCAGGGGACCGGGGAGCTGTTTTTT.

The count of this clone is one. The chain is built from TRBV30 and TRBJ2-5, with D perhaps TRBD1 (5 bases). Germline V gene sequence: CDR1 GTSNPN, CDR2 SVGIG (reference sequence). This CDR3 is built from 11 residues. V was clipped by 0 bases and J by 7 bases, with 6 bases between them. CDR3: CAWSVGPTQYF. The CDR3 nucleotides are TGTGCCTGGAGTGTGGGGCCGACCCAGTACTTC. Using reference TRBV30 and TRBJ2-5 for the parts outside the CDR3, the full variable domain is SQTIHQWPATLVQPVGSPLSLECTVEGTSNPNLYWYRQAAGRGLQLLFYSVGIGQISSEVPQNLSASRPQDRQFILSSKKLLLSDSGFYLCAWSVGPTQYFGPGTRLLVL.

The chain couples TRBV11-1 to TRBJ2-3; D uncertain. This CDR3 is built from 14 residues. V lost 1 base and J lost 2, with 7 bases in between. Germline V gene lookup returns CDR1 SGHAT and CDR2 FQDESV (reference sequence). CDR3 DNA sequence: TGTGCCAGCAGCTTAGAACTACTCACAGATACGCAGTATTTT. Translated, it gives CASSLELLTDTQYF.

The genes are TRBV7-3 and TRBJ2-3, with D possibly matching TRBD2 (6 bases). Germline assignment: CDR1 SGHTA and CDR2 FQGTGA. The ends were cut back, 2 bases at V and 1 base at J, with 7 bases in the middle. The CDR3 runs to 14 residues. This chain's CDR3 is CASSLLAGTDTQYF. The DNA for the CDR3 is TGTGCCAGCAGCTTATTAGCGGGCACAGATACGCAGTATTTT.

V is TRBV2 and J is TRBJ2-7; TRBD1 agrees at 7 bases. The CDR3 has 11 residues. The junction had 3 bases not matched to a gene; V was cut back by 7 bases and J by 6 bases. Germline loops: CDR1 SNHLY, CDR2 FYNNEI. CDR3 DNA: TGTGCCAGCAACAGACAGGGCGAGCAGTACTTC. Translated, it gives CASNRQGEQYF. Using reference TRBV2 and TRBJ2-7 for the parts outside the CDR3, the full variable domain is EPEVTQTPSHQVTQMGQEVILRCVPISNHLYFYWYRQILGQKVEFLVSFYNNEISEKSEIFDDQFSVERPDGSNFTLKIRSTKLEDSAMYFCASNRQGEQYFGPGTRLTVT.

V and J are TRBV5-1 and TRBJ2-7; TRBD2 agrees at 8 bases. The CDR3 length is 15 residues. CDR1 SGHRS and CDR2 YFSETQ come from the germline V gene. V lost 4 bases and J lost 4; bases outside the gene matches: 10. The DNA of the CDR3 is TGCGCCAGCAGCACCTCGGGAGGGCCTGTTTACGAGCAGTACTTC. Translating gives CASSTSGGPVYEQYF.

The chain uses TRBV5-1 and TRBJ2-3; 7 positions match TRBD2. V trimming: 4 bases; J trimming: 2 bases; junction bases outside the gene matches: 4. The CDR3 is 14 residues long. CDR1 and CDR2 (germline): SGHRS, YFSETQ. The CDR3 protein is CASSVAGPTDTQYF. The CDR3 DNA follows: TGCGCCAGCAGCGTAGCGGGCCCCACAGATACGCAGTATTTT. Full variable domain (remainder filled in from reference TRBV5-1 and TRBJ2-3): KAGVTQTPRYLIKTRGQQVTLSCSPISGHRSVSWYQQTPGQGLQFLFEYFSETQRNKGNFPGRFSGRQFSNSRSEMNVSTLELGDSALYLCASSVAGPTDTQYFGPGTRLTVL.

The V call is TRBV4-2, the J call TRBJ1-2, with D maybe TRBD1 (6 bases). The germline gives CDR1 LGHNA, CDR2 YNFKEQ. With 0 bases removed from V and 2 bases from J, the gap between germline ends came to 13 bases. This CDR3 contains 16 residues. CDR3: CASSQDLGGANYGYTF. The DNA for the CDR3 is TGTGCCAGCAGCCAAGATTTAGGGGGGGCGAACTATGGCTACACCTTC.